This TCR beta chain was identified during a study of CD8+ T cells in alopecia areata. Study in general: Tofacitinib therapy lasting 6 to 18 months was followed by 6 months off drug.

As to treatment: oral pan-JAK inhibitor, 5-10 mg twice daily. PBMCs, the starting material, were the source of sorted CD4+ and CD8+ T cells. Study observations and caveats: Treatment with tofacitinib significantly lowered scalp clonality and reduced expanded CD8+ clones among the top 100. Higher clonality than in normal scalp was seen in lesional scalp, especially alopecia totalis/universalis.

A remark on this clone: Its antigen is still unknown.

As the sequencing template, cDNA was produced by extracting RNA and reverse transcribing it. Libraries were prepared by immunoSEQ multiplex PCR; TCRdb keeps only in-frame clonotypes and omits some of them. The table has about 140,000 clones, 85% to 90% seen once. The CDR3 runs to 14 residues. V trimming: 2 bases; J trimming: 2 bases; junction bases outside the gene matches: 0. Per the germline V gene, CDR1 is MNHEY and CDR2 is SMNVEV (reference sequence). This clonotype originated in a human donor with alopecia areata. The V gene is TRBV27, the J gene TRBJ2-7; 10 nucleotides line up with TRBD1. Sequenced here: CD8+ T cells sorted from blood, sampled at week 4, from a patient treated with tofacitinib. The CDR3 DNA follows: TGTGCCAGCAGTTTAGGGACAGGGGCCTACGAGCAGTACTTC. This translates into CASSLGTGAYEQYF.